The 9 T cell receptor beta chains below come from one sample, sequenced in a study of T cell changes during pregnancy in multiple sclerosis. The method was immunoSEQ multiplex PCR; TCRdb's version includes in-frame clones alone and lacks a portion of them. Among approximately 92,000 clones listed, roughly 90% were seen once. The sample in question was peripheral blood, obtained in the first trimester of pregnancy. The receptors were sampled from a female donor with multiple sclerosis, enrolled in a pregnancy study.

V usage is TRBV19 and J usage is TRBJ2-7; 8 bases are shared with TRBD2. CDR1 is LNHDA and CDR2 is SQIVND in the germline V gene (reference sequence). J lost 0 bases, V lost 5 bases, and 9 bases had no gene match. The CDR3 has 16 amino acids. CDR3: CASSSSGRTNSYEQYF. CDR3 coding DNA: TGTGCCAGTAGTTCCAGCGGGAGAACCAACTCCTACGAGCAGTACTTC.

The chain's CDR3 is CASSKNRGDTQYF. CDR3 bases: TGTGCCAGTAGTAAAAACCGGGGGGATACGCAGTATTTT. The rearrangement uses TRBV19 and TRBJ2-3, with D maybe TRBD2 (6 bases). CDR1 is LNHDA, CDR2 SQIVND, per germline (reference sequence). V was shortened by 4 bases and J by 6 bases, with 11 bases between the two germline ends. CDR3 size: 13 residues.

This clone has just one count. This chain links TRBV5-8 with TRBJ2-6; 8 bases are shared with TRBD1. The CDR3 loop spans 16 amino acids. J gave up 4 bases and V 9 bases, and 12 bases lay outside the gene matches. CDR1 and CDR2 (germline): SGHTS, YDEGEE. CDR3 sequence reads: CATRTGKVLGANVLTF. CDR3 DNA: TGTGCCACCCGGACAGGGAAGGTTCTGGGGGCCAACGTCCTGACTTTC.

CDR3 residues: CASSVASGSPIGTQYF. The CDR3 nucleotides are TGTGCCAGCAGTGTAGCTAGCGGGAGTCCCATAGGTACGCAGTATTTT. This chain links TRBV6-1 with TRBJ2-3; 10 bases agree with TRBD2. Per germline, CDR1 MNHNS and CDR2 SASEGT. V shed 4 bases, J shed 8 bases, and the junction held 12 bases outside the gene matches. The CDR3 totals 16 residues.

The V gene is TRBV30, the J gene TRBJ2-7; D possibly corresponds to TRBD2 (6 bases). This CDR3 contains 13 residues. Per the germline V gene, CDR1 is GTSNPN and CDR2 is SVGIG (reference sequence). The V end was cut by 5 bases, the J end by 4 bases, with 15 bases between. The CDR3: CAWRGGVEYEQYF. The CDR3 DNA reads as TGTGCCTGGCGGGGCGGGGTTGAGTACGAGCAGTACTTC. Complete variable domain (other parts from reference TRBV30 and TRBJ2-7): SQTIHQWPATLVQPVGSPLSLECTVEGTSNPNLYWYRQAAGRGLQLLFYSVGIGQISSEVPQNLSASRPQDRQFILSSKKLLLSDSGFYLCAWRGGVEYEQYFGPGTRLTVT.

The CDR3 DNA reads TGTGCCAGTAGTTCCGGGACACTTGGCTACACCTTC. Translated: CASSSGTLGYTF. This sequence joins TRBV19 and TRBJ1-2; TRBD1 might be the D (6 bases). Trimming took off 5 bases at V and 7 bases at J, with 11 bases between the two ends. There are 12 residues in the CDR3. CDR1 and CDR2 from the germline V gene are LNHDA and SQIVND (reference sequence).

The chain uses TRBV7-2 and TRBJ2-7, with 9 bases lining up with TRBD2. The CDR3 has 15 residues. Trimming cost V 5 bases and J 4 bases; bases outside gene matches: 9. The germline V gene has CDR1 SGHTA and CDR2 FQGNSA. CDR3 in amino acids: CASSPSLAGGYEQYF. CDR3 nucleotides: TGTGCCAGCAGCCCCTCCCTGGCGGGAGGGTACGAGCAGTACTTC.

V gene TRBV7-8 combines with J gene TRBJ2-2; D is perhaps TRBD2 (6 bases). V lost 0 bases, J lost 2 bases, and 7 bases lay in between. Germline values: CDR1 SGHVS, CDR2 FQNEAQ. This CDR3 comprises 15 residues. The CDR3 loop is CASSLAAGNTGELFF. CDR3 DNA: TGTGCCAGCAGCTTAGCGGCGGGAAACACCGGGGAGCTGTTTTTT. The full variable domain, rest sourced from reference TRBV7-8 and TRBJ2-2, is GAGVSQSPRYKVAKRGQDVALRCDPISGHVSLFWYQQALGQGPEFLTYFQNEAQLDKSGLPSDRFFAERPEGSVSTLKIQRTQQEDSAVYLCASSLAAGNTGELFFGEGSRLTVL.

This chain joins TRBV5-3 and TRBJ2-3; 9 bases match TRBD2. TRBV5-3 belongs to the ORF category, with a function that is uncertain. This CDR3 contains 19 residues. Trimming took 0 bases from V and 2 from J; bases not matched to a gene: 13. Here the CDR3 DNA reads TGTGCCAGAAGCTTGGTGTCTAGCGGGAATACCCTTCTCACAGATACGCAGTATTTT. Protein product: CARSLVSSGNTLLTDTQYF.